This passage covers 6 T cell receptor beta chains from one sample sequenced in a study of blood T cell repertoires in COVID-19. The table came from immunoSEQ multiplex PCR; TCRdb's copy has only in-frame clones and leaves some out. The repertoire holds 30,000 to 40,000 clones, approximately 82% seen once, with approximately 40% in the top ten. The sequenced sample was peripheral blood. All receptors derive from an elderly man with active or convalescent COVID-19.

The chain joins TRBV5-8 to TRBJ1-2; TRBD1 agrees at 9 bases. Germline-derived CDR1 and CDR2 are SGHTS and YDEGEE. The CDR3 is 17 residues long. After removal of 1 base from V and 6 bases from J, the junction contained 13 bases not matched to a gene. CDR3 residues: CASSLTTPGQGGNGYTF. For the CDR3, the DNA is TGTGCCAGCAGCTTGACTACACCGGGACAGGGAGGAAATGGCTACACCTTC.

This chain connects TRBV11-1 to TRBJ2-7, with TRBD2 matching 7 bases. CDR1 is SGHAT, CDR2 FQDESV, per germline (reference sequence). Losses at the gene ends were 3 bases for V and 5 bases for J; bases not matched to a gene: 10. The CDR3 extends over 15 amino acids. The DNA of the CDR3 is TGTGCCAGCAGCTTCGGGTTAGCGGGCAATAACGAGCAGTACTTC. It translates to CASSFGLAGNNEQYF.

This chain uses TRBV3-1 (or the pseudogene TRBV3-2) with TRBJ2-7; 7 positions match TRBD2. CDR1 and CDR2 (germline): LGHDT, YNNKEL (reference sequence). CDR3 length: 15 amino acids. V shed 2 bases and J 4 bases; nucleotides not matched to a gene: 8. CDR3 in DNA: TGTGCCAGCAGCCAATTTAGTCTAGCGGCTTACGAGCAGTACTTC. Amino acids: CASSQFSLAAYEQYF.

The CDR3 bases are TGTGCCAGCAGCTTAGGGACAGCCTACGAGCAGTACTTC. Amino acids: CASSLGTAYEQYF. The chain couples TRBV11-2 to TRBJ2-7; TRBD1 is a possible D gene (6 bases). Germline V CDR1 and CDR2: SGHAT, FQNNGV. The length of the CDR3 is 13 residues. V was cut by 1 base and J by 2 bases, with 6 bases left in between. Full variable domain (missing parts from reference TRBV11-2 and TRBJ2-7): EAGVAQSPRYKIIEKRQSVAFWCNPISGHATLYWYQQILGQGPKLLIQFQNNGVVDDSQLPKDRFSAERLKGVDSTLKIQPAKLEDSAVYLCASSLGTAYEQYFGPGTRLTVT.

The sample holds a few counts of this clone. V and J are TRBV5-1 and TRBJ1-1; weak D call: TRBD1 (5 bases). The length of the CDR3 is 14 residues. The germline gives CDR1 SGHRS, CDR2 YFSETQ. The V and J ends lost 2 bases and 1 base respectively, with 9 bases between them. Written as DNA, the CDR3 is TGCGCCAGCAGCTTTTCCGGGGGGAACACTGAAGCTTTCTTT. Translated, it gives CASSFSGGNTEAFF.

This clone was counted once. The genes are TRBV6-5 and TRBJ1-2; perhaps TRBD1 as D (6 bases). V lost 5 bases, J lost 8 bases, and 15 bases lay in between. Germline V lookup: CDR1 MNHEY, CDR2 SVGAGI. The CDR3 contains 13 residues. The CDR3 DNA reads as TGTGCCAGCAGTAAACTTACAGGGAGAGGCTACACCTTC. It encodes CASSKLTGRGYTF.